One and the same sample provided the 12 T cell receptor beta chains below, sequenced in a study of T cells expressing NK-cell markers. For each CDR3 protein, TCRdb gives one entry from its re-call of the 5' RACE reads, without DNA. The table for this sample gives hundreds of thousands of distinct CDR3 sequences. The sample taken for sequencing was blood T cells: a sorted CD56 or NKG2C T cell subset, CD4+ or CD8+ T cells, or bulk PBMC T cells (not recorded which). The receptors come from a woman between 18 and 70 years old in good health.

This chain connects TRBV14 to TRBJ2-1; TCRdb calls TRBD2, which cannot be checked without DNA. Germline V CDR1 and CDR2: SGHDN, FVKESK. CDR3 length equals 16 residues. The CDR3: CASSQELGLGVNEQFF.

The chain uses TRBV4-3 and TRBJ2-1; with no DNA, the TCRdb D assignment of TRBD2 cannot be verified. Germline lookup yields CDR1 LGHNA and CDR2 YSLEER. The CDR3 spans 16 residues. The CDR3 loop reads CASSQVGSGGYNEQFF.

The CDR3 here is CASSQTSGGETQYF. The gene calls are TRBV4-3 and TRBJ2-5; checking the TCRdb D call of TRBD2 is not possible without DNA. This CDR3 comprises 14 residues. Germline loops: CDR1 LGHNA, CDR2 YSLEER.

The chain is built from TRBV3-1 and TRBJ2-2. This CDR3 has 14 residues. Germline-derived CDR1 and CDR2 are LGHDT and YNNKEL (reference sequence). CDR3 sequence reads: CASSQEHGAGGLFF.

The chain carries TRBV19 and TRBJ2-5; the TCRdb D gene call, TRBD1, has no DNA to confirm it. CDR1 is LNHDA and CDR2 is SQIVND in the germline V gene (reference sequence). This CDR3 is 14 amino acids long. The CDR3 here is CASARGGDQETQYF.

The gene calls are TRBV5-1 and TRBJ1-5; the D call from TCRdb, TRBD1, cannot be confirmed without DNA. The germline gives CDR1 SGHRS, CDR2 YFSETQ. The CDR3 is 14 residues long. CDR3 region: CASRLGAGNQPQHF.

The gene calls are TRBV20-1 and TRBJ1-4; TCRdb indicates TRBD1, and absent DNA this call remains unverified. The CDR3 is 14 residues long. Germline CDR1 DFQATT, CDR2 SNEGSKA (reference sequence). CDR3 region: CSARDRQGGEKLFF.

The CDR3 loop is CASSPLGTSQYTDTQYF. V is TRBV4-2 and J is TRBJ2-3; no DNA is available, so the TRBD2 call from TCRdb remains unchecked. Per the germline V gene, CDR1 is LGHNA and CDR2 is YNFKEQ. There are 17 residues in the CDR3.

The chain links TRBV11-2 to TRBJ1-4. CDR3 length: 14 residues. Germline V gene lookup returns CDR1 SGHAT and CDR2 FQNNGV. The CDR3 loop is CASSLGLGNEKLFF. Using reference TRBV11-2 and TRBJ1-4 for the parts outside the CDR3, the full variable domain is EAGVAQSPRYKIIEKRQSVAFWCNPISGHATLYWYQQILGQGPKLLIQFQNNGVVDDSQLPKDRFSAERLKGVDSTLKIQPAKLEDSAVYLCASSLGLGNEKLFFGSGTQLSVL.

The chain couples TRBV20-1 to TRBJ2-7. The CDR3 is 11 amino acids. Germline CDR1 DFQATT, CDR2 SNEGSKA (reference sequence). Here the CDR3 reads CSASGLGEQYF.

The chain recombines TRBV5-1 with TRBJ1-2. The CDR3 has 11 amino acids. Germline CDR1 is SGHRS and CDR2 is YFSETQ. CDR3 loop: CASGDNYGYTF.

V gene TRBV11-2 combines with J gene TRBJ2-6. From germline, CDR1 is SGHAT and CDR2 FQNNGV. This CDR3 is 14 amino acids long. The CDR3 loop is CASSYTSGANVLTF.